The T cell receptor (beta chain) under discussion was sequenced for a study of shared clonotypes between healthy human individuals. Concerning this clone itself: The antigen is undetermined.

Method: immunoSEQ multiplex PCR; TCRdb's copy keeps in-frame clones and lacks some. The sample has roughly 640,000 clones; roughly 70% are singletons. Germline CDR1 SEHNR, CDR2 FQNEAQ (reference sequence). Trimming removed 6 bases from V and 2 bases from J; junction bases left unmatched: 7. The CDR3 has 15 amino acids. The study, taken as a whole, reports: A reduction in generation probabilities was seen for non-shared clonotypes relative to those shared by all four donors. It was the few donors that limited the genetic and exposure-history diversity represented. Richness estimates generally favored naive over memory subsets. The sole specimen, blood, was sampled, and tissue repertoires likely differ.

The material sequenced was memory CD4+ T cells sorted from blood. As for subset: CD45RA-negative fraction. This sequence was found in a woman aged 25 to 39 in good health. The J gene is TRBJ2-1, the V gene TRBV7-9; 7 bases align to TRBD2. The CDR3: CASRPIAGAYNEQFF. The CDR3 DNA sequence: TGTGCCAGCAGACCTATAGCGGGCGCCTACAATGAGCAGTTCTTC.